This T cell receptor beta chain was recovered during a study of identical twins. Worth noting for this clonotype: The antigen remains undetermined.

Trimming removed 1 base from V and 4 bases from J; junction bases left unmatched: 8. The CDR3 loop spans 16 amino acids. From germline, CDR1 is SEHNR and CDR2 FQNEAQ (reference sequence). Findings of the study overall: Cord blood beta clonotypes present at high abundance carried fewer insertions; no such pattern appeared in memory repertoires.

Using its own MiXCR run on the 5' RACE reads, TCRdb lists one record per CDR3 protein. The sample has a few hundred thousand distinct CDR3 sequences; roughly 13% are singletons. The sample also formed part of further work on yellow fever vaccine responses in identical twins.

This clonotype was sampled from a woman aged 18-30 years in good health. The chain joins TRBV7-9 to TRBJ2-3; TRBD1 matches at 7 bases. The sequenced sample was CD4+ T cells sorted from blood. CDR3 sequence: CASSLGGGRTPDTQYF. Here the CDR3 DNA reads TGTGCCAGCAGCTTAGGAGGGGGCAGAACCCCAGATACGCAGTATTTT.